This is a list of T cell receptor beta chains from one sample in a study of CD8 T cells in ankylosing spondylitis. TCRdb analysed the 5' RACE reads with MiXCR anew, one entry per CDR3 protein. The sample lists approximately 350,000 distinct CDR3 sequences; roughly 14% were seen once. Sequences were obtained from blood, either unsorted or a sorted T cell fraction (not recorded which). The receptors were sampled from a male donor with ankylosing spondylitis or in good health (not recorded which). The CDR3 runs from the conserved cysteine through the conserved F or W. A D gene is named only where the DNA matches it firmly. Clone size is stated in some rows and not others, as once, few, many or a class when expanded.

J gene,clone size,V gene,D gene,CDR3 DNA,CDR3 protein
TRBJ1-1,many,TRBV7-9,.,TGTGCCAGCAGCTTAGACGGGGCAGACACTGAAGCTTTCTTT,CASSLDGADTEAFF
TRBJ2-4,.,TRBV25-1,.,TGTGCCAGCAGTGAAGGAGTTTCAGCCAAAAACATTCAGTACTTC,CASSEGVSAKNIQYF
TRBJ2-4,many,TRBV5-1,TRBD2,TGCGCCAGCAGCTTCTTGGACGGGAGGGACATTCAGTACTTC,CASSFLDGRDIQYF
TRBJ2-2,many,TRBV10-3,.,TGTGCCATCAGCCCCGGGACGGCGAACACCGGGGAGCTGTTTTTT,CAISPGTANTGELFF
TRBJ2-3,.,TRBV4-2,TRBD2,TGTGCCAGCAGCCAGCCGACTAGCGGGGGCACAGATACGCAGTATTTT,CASSQPTSGGTDTQYF
TRBJ2-2,.,TRBV5-1,TRBD1,TGCGCCAGCAGCCATAGACAGGGGCAGGACGGGGAGCTGTTTTTT,CASSHRQGQDGELFF
TRBJ2-5,few,TRBV24-1,.,TGTGCCACCGCAGAGGGGGGGGAAGAGACCCAGTACTTC,CATAEGGEETQYF
TRBJ1-1,.,TRBV6-1,.,TGTGCCAGCACCCAAGTCGGGCAGAACACTGAAGCTTTCTTT,CASTQVGQNTEAFF
TRBJ1-2,few,TRBV12-3/TRBV12-4,.,TGTGCCAGCAGTTCGACTAGGTCCGGGGGCTACACCTTC,CASSSTRSGGYTF
TRBJ2-1,.,TRBV12-5,TRBD2,TGTGCTAGTGGTTTCGGGACTAGCGGGGCGAGCTCCTACAATGAGCAGTTCTTC,CASGFGTSGASSYNEQFF
TRBJ1-6,many,TRBV29-1,TRBD1,TGCAGCGTTGGGCAGGGGGGGAATTCACCCCTCCACTTT,CSVGQGGNSPLHF
TRBJ2-7,few,TRBV5-5,TRBD2,TGTGCCAGCAGCCCGGGGACTAGCGGGGCATCCTACGAGCAGTACTTC,CASSPGTSGASYEQYF
TRBJ2-7,.,TRBV10-3,TRBD1,TGTGCCATCAGTCGTGGGACAGGGTTCGGGTACGAGCAGTACTTC,CAISRGTGFGYEQYF
TRBJ1-4,.,TRBV5-1,.,TGCGCCAGCAGTCCGGCCGTACCCCCCAGTATGGAACTGTTTTTT,CASSPAVPPSMELFF
TRBJ2-5,.,TRBV19,.,TGTGCCAGTAGTACGGGAAGTCAAGAGACCCAGTACTTC,CASSTGSQETQYF
TRBJ2-5,.,TRBV11-2,.,TGTGCCAGCAGCTTAATGAGTAGGGGAGGTGGGGAGACCCAGTACTTC,CASSLMSRGGGETQYF
TRBJ2-5,.,TRBV20-1,.,TGCAGTGCTAGGGGGAAGGGGCCAGGAGGGGAGACCCAGTACTTC,CSARGKGPGGETQYF
TRBJ1-5,.,TRBV6-1,.,TGTGCCAGCAGGTCGGCAGGGAGGGATAGAAGGAGCAATCAGCCCCAGCATTTT,CASRSAGRDRRSNQPQHF